This paragraph covers one TCR beta chain sequence. Its cognate antigen is unknown. The sample belongs to a study of cytomegalovirus exposure and HLA in healthy donors. Turning to the study itself: In an earlier analysis, 90 million to 120 million unique TCR beta sequences were found from some 200 million T cells.

Study outcomes and limitations: An assumption of roughly uniform sequencing depth across donors underlay the presence/absence analyses. Earlier analysis found most TCR beta V segments productive about 87% or about 30% of the time. Some TCR beta chains (roughly 160 of them) were listed as cytomegalovirus-associated.

The PCR contained 60 Vbeta and 13 Jbeta primers. Sequencing used immunoSEQ multiplex PCR; TCRdb keeps in-frame clones, though not all of them. This repertoire includes around 160,000 clones. Germline trimming cut 5 bases from V and 8 bases from J; bases unmatched to any gene: 5. Germline CDR1 MNHEY, CDR2 SVGAGI. The CDR3 is made up of 12 amino acids. Sequenced sample: PBMCs. This sequence joins TRBV6-5 and TRBJ1-2, with TRBD1 identical over 7 bases. The clonotype was recovered from a woman between 50 and 59 years old in good health and CMV-seronegative. The DNA for the CDR3 is TGTGCCAGCAGTACAGGGGCAGAGGGCTACACCTTC. Its translation is CASSTGAEGYTF.